The 22 T cell receptor beta chains below come from one sample, sequenced in a study of shared clonotypes between healthy human individuals (dated by TCRdb to 2018 to 2021). CD8 naive samples consisted of CD45RO-negative cells that were positively selected for CCR7, yielding a CD45RA+CCR7+ population without TemRA cells. Receptor amplification or capture employed the immunoSEQ multiplex PCR assay. Entries here come from immuneACCESS through TCRdb and include only in-frame sequences with V and J called. Some clones fail to appear in such tables; in the studies checked, an unresolved V gene covers under half of the shortfall, and the cause of the remainder is unknown. This sample holds some 2,100,000 clones; 93% were observed only once. The ten largest make up approximately 1.7% of the sample. The sequenced material came from naive CD8+ T cells from PBMCs. Taken with the paper, the label for cell subset or site translates to: CD45RA+CCR7+. All receptors derive from a man aged 18 to 30 in good health. Some clones in this sample may be carry-over from other donors' samples.

The rearrangement uses TRBV4-1 and TRBJ2-1, with 10 nucleotides matching TRBD1. CDR1 is MGHRA and CDR2 is YSYEKL in the germline V gene. This CDR3 has 16 residues. Losses at the gene ends were 4 bases for V and 8 bases for J; bases not matched to a gene: 11. CDR3 residues: CASSRGPGTGVDEQFF. The CDR3 DNA is TGCGCCAGCAGCCGAGGGCCGGGGACAGGGGTGGATGAGCAGTTCTTC.

In DNA, the CDR3 is TGTGCCAGCAGCCAATCCAGGACCTCCTACGAGCAGTACTTC. Protein product: CASSQSRTSYEQYF. This rearrangement joins TRBV4-2 to TRBJ2-7; unclear D gene. V was trimmed by 2 bases and J by 0 bases, leaving 8 bases between them. The CDR3 is made up of 14 amino acids. Germline V CDR1 and CDR2: LGHNA, YNFKEQ.

The gene calls are TRBV19 and TRBJ2-2; 7 bases map to TRBD1. V lost 7 bases, J lost 4 bases, and 9 bases stayed unmatched. This CDR3 has 15 amino acids. CDR1 and CDR2 from the germline V gene are LNHDA and SQIVND (reference sequence). The CDR3 here is CASTIHRGVTGELFF. CDR3 nucleotides: TGTGCCAGTACCATTCACAGGGGTGTCACCGGGGAGCTGTTTTTT.

A few counts support this clone. The J gene is TRBJ1-2, the V gene TRBV19; 9 bases line up with TRBD1. Trimming cost V 10 bases and J 7 bases; bases outside gene matches: 7. The CDR3 is 12 residues long. The germline gives CDR1 LNHDA, CDR2 SQIVND (reference sequence). In DNA form, the CDR3 reads TGTGCCACCACAGGGGGCAGAGGTGGCTACACCTTC. Residues: CATTGGRGGYTF.

The V call is TRBV4-1, the J call TRBJ2-3; TRBD2 matches at 7 bases. Germline V gene data show CDR1 as MGHRA and CDR2 as YSYEKL. CDR3 size: 18 residues. J was trimmed by 3 bases and V by 3 bases; bases with no gene match: 15. CDR3 nucleotide sequence: TGCGCCAGCAGCCAGAAGCTTTTGACTAGCCTTAATACAGATACGCAGTATTTT. Encoded protein: CASSQKLLTSLNTDTQYF.

There are a few counts of this clone. This sample includes further DNA sequences coding for the same CDR3. The chain recombines TRBV28 with TRBJ1-5; D gene unclear. Per the germline V gene, CDR1 is MDHEN and CDR2 is SYDVKM. This CDR3 contains 12 residues. V lost 7 bases, J lost 4 bases, and 8 bases lay in between. The CDR3 spells CASNAGNQPQHF. CDR3 sequence (DNA): TGTGCCAGCAATGCTGGGAATCAGCCCCAGCATTTT.

Comment on this clone: Other DNA sequences in the same sample also yield this CDR3. The J gene is TRBJ2-7, the V gene TRBV27; D unresolved. The ends were cut back, 3 bases at V and 2 bases at J, with 11 bases in the middle. The CDR3 sequence is 14 residues long. Germline loops: CDR1 MNHEY, CDR2 SMNVEV (reference sequence). CDR3 nucleotides: TGTGCCAGCAGTTTTCGTGGTAGGACCTACGAGCAGTACTTC. Translating gives CASSFRGRTYEQYF.

This chain links TRBV4-1 with TRBJ1-5; perhaps TRBD1 as D (6 bases). With 4 bases removed from V and 2 bases from J, the gap between germline ends came to 21 bases. The CDR3 loop spans 18 amino acids. Germline CDR1 is MGHRA and CDR2 is YSYEKL. The CDR3, as DNA: TGCGCCAGCAGCCCGTACCTACAGGGTTCAGTGGGCAATCAGCCCCAGCATTTT. Protein product: CASSPYLQGSVGNQPQHF.

V usage is TRBV7-2 and J usage is TRBJ2-7; unclear D gene. V lost 0 bases and J 2 bases, leaving 5 bases between the germline ends. This CDR3 region has 13 residues. Germline V gene sequence: CDR1 SGHTA, CDR2 FQGNSA. This CDR3 is CASSLADPYEQYF. In DNA form, the CDR3 reads TGTGCCAGCAGCTTAGCGGACCCCTACGAGCAGTACTTC.

The chain uses TRBV7-9 and TRBJ1-2, with 7 positions matching TRBD1. The V and J ends lost 1 base and 7 bases, in that order; junction bases with no gene match: 12. Germline CDR1 is SEHNR and CDR2 is FQNEAQ (reference sequence). The CDR3 has 16 amino acids. CDR3 in amino acids: CASSLEPPTGDGGYTF. The DNA of the CDR3 is TGTGCCAGCAGCTTAGAGCCCCCCACAGGGGATGGTGGCTACACCTTC.

V and J are TRBV7-2 and TRBJ1-1; no firm D call. The CDR3 totals 15 residues. V shed 4 bases and J shed 7 bases, with 19 bases lying between them. Germline CDR1 and CDR2: SGHTA and FQGNSA. The CDR3 DNA reads as TGTGCCAGCAGCTCCACCCCCCCCGGGAGGAGTGAAGCTTTCTTT. This sequence encodes CASSSTPPGRSEAFF.

The V call is TRBV23-1, the J call TRBJ1-3; D is ambiguous. TRBV23-1 is sorted into the ORF group, with uncertain function. Deletions cut 1 base from V and 0 bases from J, with 10 bases between. The CDR3 totals 16 residues. The CDR3 sequence is CASSQFQAFSGNTIYF. CDR3 nucleotide sequence: TGCGCCAGCAGTCAATTCCAGGCTTTCTCTGGAAACACCATATATTTT.

The chain joins TRBV29-1 to TRBJ1-2, with TRBD1 as a possible D gene (5 bases). The CDR3 totals 14 residues. Trimming stripped 4 bases from V and 2 bases from J, with 14 bases between. Germline CDR1 reads SQVTM; CDR2 reads ANQGSEA. CDR3 in DNA: TGCAGCGTTGCCGGTGTCAGGGAGAACTATGGCTACACCTTC. Its translation: CSVAGVRENYGYTF.

V is TRBV19 and J is TRBJ2-7; D is unclear. V lost 5 bases and J lost 3, with 14 bases in between. This CDR3 region has 14 residues. Germline V gene sequence: CDR1 LNHDA, CDR2 SQIVND (reference sequence). The DNA for the CDR3 is TGTGCCAGTAGTGCCCGGCTTTGGGTCTACGAGCAGTACTTC. Amino acids: CASSARLWVYEQYF.

This chain links TRBV11-2 with TRBJ2-7, with a weak D call TRBD1 (6 bases). V was trimmed by 6 bases and J by 5 bases, leaving 11 bases between them. The V gene's germline CDR1 is SGHAT and CDR2 FQNNGV. The CDR3 runs to 12 residues. Here the CDR3 reads CASRQNRDEQYF. For the CDR3, the DNA is TGTGCCAGCAGACAAAACAGGGACGAGCAGTACTTC.

This clone was detected only once. This sequence joins TRBV25-1 and TRBJ2-7; 7 nucleotides agree with TRBD2. CDR3 size: 18 residues. J gave up 0 bases and V 3 bases, and 14 bases lay outside the gene matches. The germline CDR1 and CDR2 sequences are MGHDK and SYGVNS. CDR3 nucleotide sequence: TGTGCCAGCAGTGACCTCAACACGGGGGGACGGAACTCCTACGAGCAGTACTTC. Its protein product is CASSDLNTGGRNSYEQYF.

This clone was picked up one time. The chain joins TRBV7-8 to TRBJ1-4; tentative D call: TRBD1 (5 bases). This CDR3 has 16 amino acids. Germline V gives CDR1 SGHVS, CDR2 FQNEAQ. Trimming took 5 bases from V and 2 from J, leaving 15 bases between them. CDR3: CASSLADMSTNEKLFF. The DNA for the CDR3 is TGTGCCAGCAGCCTCGCGGACATGTCGACTAATGAAAAACTGTTTTTT.

In its sample, this clone was seen once. The CDR3 DNA follows: TGTGCCAGCAGTATCAGGGGAAACACTGAAGCTTTCTTT. Translated, it gives CASSIRGNTEAFF. This chain uses TRBV6-1 with TRBJ1-1; D is perhaps TRBD1 (6 bases). The V gene lost 5 bases and the J gene lost 2 bases, with 9 bases spanning the gap. Germline CDR1 is MNHNS and CDR2 is SASEGT. There are 13 residues in the CDR3.

This chain joins TRBV14 and TRBJ1-2; D unclear. In germline, CDR1 is SGHDN, CDR2 FVKESK. V dropped 1 base and J dropped 2 bases, with 8 bases sitting between them. This CDR3 has 14 amino acids. The CDR3 DNA follows: TGTGCCAGCAGCCAAGTTCATGGGAACTATGGCTACACCTTC. It specifies CASSQVHGNYGYTF.

The rearrangement joins TRBV29-1 to TRBJ1-2, with a possible D match to TRBD1 (6 bases). This CDR3 has 12 amino acids. Trimming took 5 bases from V and 7 from J, leaving 14 bases between them. Germline loops: CDR1 SQVTM, CDR2 ANQGSEA. CDR3 in DNA: TGCAGCGTTCGGGGGGCTTATGGTGGCTACACCTTC. Translating it yields CSVRGAYGGYTF.

In its sample, this clone was seen a few times. The same CDR3 also results from other DNA sequences found in this sample. The chain uses TRBV28 and TRBJ2-7; D is unresolved. The V gene lost 2 bases and the J gene lost 0 bases, with 8 bases spanning the gap. CDR3 size: 14 residues. Looked up from germline, CDR1 is MDHEN and CDR2 is SYDVKM. CDR3 amino acids: CASSLTPSSYEQYF. CDR3 sequence (DNA): TGTGCCAGCAGTTTAACACCAAGCTCCTACGAGCAGTACTTC.

CDR3 sequence reads: CAWSWVGDYGYTF. The CDR3 nucleotides are TGTGCCTGGAGTTGGGTAGGAGACTATGGCTACACCTTC. This chain links TRBV30 with TRBJ1-2; unclear D gene. Deletions cut 2 bases from V and 3 bases from J, with 10 bases between. CDR3 length equals 13 residues. Germline lookup yields CDR1 GTSNPN and CDR2 SVGIG (reference sequence).